This T cell receptor (beta chain) was retrieved from a study of control samples from healthy donors and cancer patients. Sequencing used immunoSEQ multiplex PCR; TCRdb keeps in-frame clones, though not all of them. Found here are approximately 210,000 clones, around 90% of them singletons; the top ten hold approximately 1.8%. The V and J ends lost 2 bases and 1 base, in that order; junction bases with no gene match: 0. The CDR3 has 15 residues. Germline V gene sequence: CDR1 MNHEY, CDR2 SVGEGT. Sequenced material: blood. This TCR was sampled from a man aged 30 to 45 in good health. The J gene is TRBJ2-3, the V gene TRBV6-2 or TRBV6-3, with 10 bases matching TRBD2. The CDR3 sequence: CASSYSGGGTDTQYF. In DNA, the CDR3 is TGTGCCAGCAGTTACAGCGGGGGGGGCACAGATACGCAGTATTTT.